This is a list of T cell receptor beta chains from one sample in a study of vaccination and CD4 T cells after COVID-19. TCRdb re-derived calls from the PCR reads in MiXCR, one entry per CDR3 protein. Here the sample spans about 4,000 distinct CDR3 sequences, 13% to 15% being singletons. These receptors lack a known antigen. Sequencing input: CD4+ T cells from blood, cultured in vitro. The source is a human donor who had recovered from COVID-19. CDR3s include the opening cysteine and the closing phenylalanine or tryptophan. A D gene is named only where the DNA matches it firmly. Clone size is not always given. Where it is, it says once, few, many or a class for expanded clones.

cdr3_nt,cdr3_aa,v_call,d_call,j_call,clone_size
TGTGCCTGGAGTGCTGGGATTTGGGACACTGAAGCTTTCTTT,CAWSAGIWDTEAFF,TRBV30,.,TRBJ1-1,.
TGTGCCAGCAGGGGGTCGGGGGGCACAGGGGGCGAAAAAGATACGCAGTATTTT,CASRGSGGTGGEKDTQYF,TRBV6-2/TRBV6-3,TRBD1,TRBJ2-3,few
TGTGCCAGCAGTGTTCGACGAACGGGCGAGCAGTACTTC,CASSVRRTGEQYF,TRBV6-1,.,TRBJ2-7,few
TGTGCCAGCAAGACGGGTGGGATTGTTACTGAAGCTTTCTTT,CASKTGGIVTEAFF,TRBV6-1,.,TRBJ1-1,.
TGTGCCAGTAGTATTCCCCGACAGGGACTCTATGGCTACACCTTC,CASSIPRQGLYGYTF,TRBV19,TRBD1,TRBJ1-2,few
TGTGCCACCCACCCGGGGGGACTTCTCTATGGCTACACCTTC,CATHPGGLLYGYTF,TRBV6-1,.,TRBJ1-2,medium-sized
TGTGCCAGCGACAGGTACAATGAGCAGTTCTTC,CASDRYNEQFF,TRBV25-1,.,TRBJ2-1,large
TGCGCCAGCAGCTTAACAGGTGACGGCAATCAGCCCCAGCATTTT,CASSLTGDGNQPQHF,TRBV10-2,.,TRBJ1-5,few
TGCAGTGCTAGACGACGGACGAGCTCCTACGAGCAGTACTTC,CSARRRTSSYEQYF,TRBV20-1,.,TRBJ2-7,.
TGTGCCAGCAGTTTCAGCGGGGGCTACACCTTC,CASSFSGGYTF,TRBV12-3/TRBV12-4,.,TRBJ1-2,medium-sized
TGTGCCAGCAGATATAAACAGGGGAACTATGGCTACACCTTC,CASRYKQGNYGYTF,TRBV12-3/TRBV12-4,TRBD1,TRBJ1-2,.
TGTGCCAGCAGTGGGACAGGATTCTATGGCTACACCTTC,CASSGTGFYGYTF,TRBV2,TRBD1,TRBJ1-2,large
TGTGCCAGCAGCCGTCCGGGACAGGGAGGAGAGACCCAGTACTTC,CASSRPGQGGETQYF,TRBV11-3,TRBD1,TRBJ2-5,medium-sized
TGCGCCAGCAGCTTGGACGGGGGGGCATATGGCTACACCTTC,CASSLDGGAYGYTF,TRBV5-1,.,TRBJ1-2,few
TGCAGTGCTTTGTCCGGGACAGGTGTTACAGATACGCAGTATTTT,CSALSGTGVTDTQYF,TRBV20-1,TRBD1,TRBJ2-3,large
TGCAGTGCTAGAGTTGGAGCGGGGGCGATAGAAGCTTTCTTT,CSARVGAGAIEAFF,TRBV20-1,.,TRBJ1-1,large